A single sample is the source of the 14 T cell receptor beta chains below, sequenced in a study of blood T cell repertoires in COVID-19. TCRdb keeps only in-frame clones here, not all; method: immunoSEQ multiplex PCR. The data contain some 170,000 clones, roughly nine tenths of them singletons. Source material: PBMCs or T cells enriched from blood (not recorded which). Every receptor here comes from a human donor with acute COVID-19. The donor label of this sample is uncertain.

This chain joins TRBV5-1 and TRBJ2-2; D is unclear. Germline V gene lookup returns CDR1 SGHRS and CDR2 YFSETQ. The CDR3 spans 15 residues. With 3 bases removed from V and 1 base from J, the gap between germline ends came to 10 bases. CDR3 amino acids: CASSSPLLNTGELFF. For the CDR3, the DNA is TGCGCCAGCAGCTCCCCCCTCTTGAACACCGGGGAGCTGTTTTTT.

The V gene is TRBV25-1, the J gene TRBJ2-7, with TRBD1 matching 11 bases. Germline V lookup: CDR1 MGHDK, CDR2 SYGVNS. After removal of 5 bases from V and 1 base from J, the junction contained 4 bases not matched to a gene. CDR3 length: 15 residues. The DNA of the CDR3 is TGTGCCAGCAGTCTCGGGACAGGGGGTTCCTACGAGCAGTACTTC. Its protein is CASSLGTGGSYEQYF.

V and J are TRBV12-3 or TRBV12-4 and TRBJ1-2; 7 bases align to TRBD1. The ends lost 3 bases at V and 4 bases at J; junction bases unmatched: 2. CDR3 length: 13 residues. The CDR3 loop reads CASSFGTAYGYTF. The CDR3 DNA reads TGTGCCAGCAGTTTTGGGACAGCCTATGGCTACACCTTC.

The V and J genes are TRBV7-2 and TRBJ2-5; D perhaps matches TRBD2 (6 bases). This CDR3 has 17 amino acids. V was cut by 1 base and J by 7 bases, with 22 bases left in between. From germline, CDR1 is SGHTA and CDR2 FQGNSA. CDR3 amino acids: CASSLVARGYGEATQYF. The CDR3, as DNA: TGTGCCAGCAGCTTAGTGGCGCGAGGGTATGGGGAGGCGACCCAGTACTTC.

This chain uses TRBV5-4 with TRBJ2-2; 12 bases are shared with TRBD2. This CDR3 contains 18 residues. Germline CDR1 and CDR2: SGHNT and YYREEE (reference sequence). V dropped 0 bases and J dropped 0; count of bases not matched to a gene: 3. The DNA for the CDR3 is TGTGCCAGCAGCTTGGCCCCTAGCGGGGGGGCGAACACCGGGGAGCTGTTTTTT. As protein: CASSLAPSGGANTGELFF.

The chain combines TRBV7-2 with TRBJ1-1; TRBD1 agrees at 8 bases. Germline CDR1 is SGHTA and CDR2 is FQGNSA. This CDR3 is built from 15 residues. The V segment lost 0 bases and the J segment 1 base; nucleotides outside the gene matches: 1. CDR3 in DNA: TGTGCCAGCAGCTTAGCCGGGACAGGGAACACTGAAGCTTTCTTT. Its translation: CASSLAGTGNTEAFF.

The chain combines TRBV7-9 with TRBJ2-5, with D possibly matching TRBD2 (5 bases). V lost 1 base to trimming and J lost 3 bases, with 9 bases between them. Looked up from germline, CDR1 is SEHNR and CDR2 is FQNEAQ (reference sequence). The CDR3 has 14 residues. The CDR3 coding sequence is TGTGCCAGCAGCTTAGTGCTGGGAGAAGAGACCCAGTACTTC. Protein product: CASSLVLGEETQYF.

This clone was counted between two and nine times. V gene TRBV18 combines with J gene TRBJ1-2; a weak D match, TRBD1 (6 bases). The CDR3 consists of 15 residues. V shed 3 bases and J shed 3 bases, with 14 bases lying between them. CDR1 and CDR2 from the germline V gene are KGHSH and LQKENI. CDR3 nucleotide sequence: TGTGCCAGCTCACCCACGGGGGGGCAGGACTATGGCTACACCTTC. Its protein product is CASSPTGGQDYGYTF.

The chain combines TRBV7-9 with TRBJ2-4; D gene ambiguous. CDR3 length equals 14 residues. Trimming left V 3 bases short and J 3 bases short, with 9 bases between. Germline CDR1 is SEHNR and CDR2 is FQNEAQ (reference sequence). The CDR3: CASSFLAGKNIQYF. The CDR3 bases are TGTGCCAGCAGCTTTCTCGCAGGCAAAAACATTCAGTACTTC.

Written as DNA, the CDR3 is TGTGCCAGCAGCTTAATGTCCGGGAGCTATGGCTACACCTTC. Translated: CASSLMSGSYGYTF. The chain links TRBV7-9 to TRBJ1-2, with D hard to call. The CDR3 is made up of 14 amino acids. Germline values: CDR1 SEHNR, CDR2 FQNEAQ (reference sequence). Trimming cost V 2 bases and J 4 bases, with 11 bases left between them. Combining the CDR3 with reference TRBV7-9 and TRBJ1-2 gives the whole variable domain DTGVSQNPRHKITKRGQNVTFRCDPISEHNRLYWYRQTLGQGPEFLTYFQNEAQLEKSRLLSDRFSAERPKGSFSTLEIQRTEQGDSAMYLCASSLMSGSYGYTFGSGTRLTVV.

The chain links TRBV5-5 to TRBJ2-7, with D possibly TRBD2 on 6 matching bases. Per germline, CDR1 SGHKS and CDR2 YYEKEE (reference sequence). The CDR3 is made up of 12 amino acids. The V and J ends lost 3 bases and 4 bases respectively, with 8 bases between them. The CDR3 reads CASSWAGYEQYF. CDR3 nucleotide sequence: TGTGCCAGCAGCTGGGCGGGGTACGAGCAGTACTTC.

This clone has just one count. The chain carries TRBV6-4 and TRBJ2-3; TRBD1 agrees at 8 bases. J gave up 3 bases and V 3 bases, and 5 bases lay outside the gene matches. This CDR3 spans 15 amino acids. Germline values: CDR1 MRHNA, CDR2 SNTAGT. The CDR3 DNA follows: TGTGCCAGCAGTGAGACAGGGGATGGTACAGATACGCAGTATTTT. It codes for CASSETGDGTDTQYF.

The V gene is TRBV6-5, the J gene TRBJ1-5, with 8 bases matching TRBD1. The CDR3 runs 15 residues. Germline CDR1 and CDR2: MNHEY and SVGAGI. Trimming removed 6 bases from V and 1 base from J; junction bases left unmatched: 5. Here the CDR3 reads CASRPRTGSNQPQHF. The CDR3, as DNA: TGTGCCAGCAGGCCTCGGACAGGGAGCAATCAGCCCCAGCATTTT.

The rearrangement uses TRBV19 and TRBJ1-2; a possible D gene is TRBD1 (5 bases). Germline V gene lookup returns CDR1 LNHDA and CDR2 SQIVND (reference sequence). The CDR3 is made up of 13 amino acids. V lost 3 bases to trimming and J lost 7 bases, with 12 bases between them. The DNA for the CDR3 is TGTGCCAGTAGTATTTTGGGGCCCCGTGGCTACACCTTC. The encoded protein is CASSILGPRGYTF.